This T cell receptor beta chain was sequenced during a study of blood T cells in healthy people across ages. Primers used in a second PCR of about 7 to 12 cycles were a sample-barcoded 5' primer and a J-beta primer mix. TCRdb reprocessed the 5' RACE reads with MiXCR, giving one entry per CDR3 protein. The sample lists around 780,000 distinct CDR3 sequences, around a quarter occurring once. Study-wide results and limits: The unsorted PBMCs prevented any conclusive comparison of naive versus antigen-experienced cells.

The CDR3 is 12 amino acids. V was pared by 4 bases and J by 7 bases, with 3 bases of the junction left unmatched. The germline V gene has CDR1 SNHLY and CDR2 FYNNEI. Remarks on this clonotype: Its antigen is currently unknown.

These same data were also listed under a study on T cells of mothers and their children.

Sequencing input: blood. This clonotype was sampled from a boy younger than 18 in good health. The chain has TRBV2 and TRBJ1-2; 7 bases are a match to TRBD1. The CDR3 sequence is CASSVRGLGYTF. The CDR3 bases are TGTGCCAGCAGTGTAAGGGGGCTTGGCTACACCTTC.